These 9 T cell receptor beta chains originate from one sample sequenced in a study of shared clonotypes between healthy human individuals (dated by TCRdb to the early 2020s). Libraries came from the immunoSEQ multiplex PCR assay. The source is immuneACCESS, and TCRdb retained only in-frame sequences with V and J called. Part of the clones is not carried over; for the studies checked, unresolved V genes explain less than half of this, and the remainder is unexplained. The table for this sample lists 1.5 million to 2.5 million clones; approximately 94% of them were counted only once. 1.2% of the sample belongs to the ten largest clones. CD8 naive samples consisted of CD45RO-negative cells that were positively selected for CCR7, yielding a CD45RA+CCR7+ population without TemRA cells. The material sequenced was naive CD8+ T cells sorted from blood. This specimen's cell subset or site label, interpreted: CD45RA+CCR7+. These TCRs come from a young man in good health.

The gene calls are TRBV5-4 and TRBJ2-3; D remains unclear. Germline CDR1 and CDR2: SGHNT and YYREEE (reference sequence). CDR3 length: 13 residues. V lost 0 bases and J lost 4, with 6 bases in between. The CDR3 region has the DNA TGTGCCAGCAGCTTGGCGGTTTCAGATACGCAGTATTTT. Its translation is CASSLAVSDTQYF. Supplemented by reference TRBV5-4 and TRBJ2-3, the full variable domain reads ETGVTQSPTHLIKTRGQQVTLRCSSQSGHNTVSWYQQALGQGPQFIFQYYREEENGRGNFPPRFSGLQFPNYSSELNVNALELDDSALYLCASSLAVSDTQYFGPGTRLTVL.

The chain combines TRBV28 with TRBJ1-2; the D gene is possibly TRBD1 (6 bases). The germline V gene encodes CDR1 MDHEN and CDR2 SYDVKM. The CDR3 runs to 13 residues. V lost 8 bases and J 4 bases, leaving 14 bases between the germline ends. The CDR3 coding sequence is TGTGCCAGCCGGACAGTTTATATCTATGGCTACACCTTC. Protein product: CASRTVYIYGYTF.

The chain uses TRBV6-1 and TRBJ2-5, with no clear D. The CDR3 loop spans 16 amino acids. The V gene lost 2 bases and the J gene lost 5 bases, with 18 bases spanning the gap. From germline, CDR1 is MNHNS and CDR2 SASEGT. CDR3: CASSEHPPTNTETQYF. The CDR3 DNA reads as TGTGCCAGCAGTGAACATCCCCCCACGAATACGGAGACCCAGTACTTC.

The rearrangement joins TRBV15 to TRBJ2-7; D remains unclear. The ends were cut back, 11 bases at V and 3 bases at J, with 17 bases in the middle. Germline assignment: CDR1 LNHNV and CDR2 YYDKDF (reference sequence). There are 13 residues in the CDR3. The DNA for the CDR3 is TGTGCCTCTTCCCACGGGCCGGACTACGAGCAGTACTTC. It yields the protein CASSHGPDYEQYF. Full variable domain (outside the CDR3, taken from reference TRBV15 and TRBJ2-7): DAMVIQNPRYQVTQFGKPVTLSCSQTLNHNVMYWYQQKSSQAPKLLFHYYDKDFNNEADTPDNFQSRRPNTSFCFLDIRSPGLGDTAMYLCASSHGPDYEQYFGPGTRLTVT.

The J gene is TRBJ2-7, the V gene TRBV29-1; D not resolved. The CDR3 loop spans 11 amino acids. V gave up 4 bases and J gave up 1 base, with 5 bases separating them. Germline assignment: CDR1 SQVTM and CDR2 ANQGSEA. In DNA form, the CDR3 reads TGCAGCGTTGCTTATTCCTACGAGCAGTACTTC. This sequence encodes CSVAYSYEQYF.

This clone was recorded only once. V is TRBV27 and J is TRBJ2-7; a possible D gene is TRBD1 (6 bases). Trimming took off 3 bases at V and 5 bases at J, with 14 bases between the two ends. Germline CDR1 MNHEY, CDR2 SMNVEV (reference sequence). This CDR3 comprises 14 residues. The CDR3 DNA sequence: TGTGCCAGCAGTTTGGGTGAGGGACACCACGAGCAGTACTTC. Translated, it gives CASSLGEGHHEQYF.

This chain joins TRBV13 and TRBJ2-7; 10 nucleotides match TRBD1. Germline V gene data show CDR1 as PRHDT and CDR2 as FYEKMQ (reference sequence). The CDR3 runs 15 residues. V was clipped by 2 bases and J by 3 bases; unmatched bases: 4. The chain's CDR3 is CASSLTGTGDYEQYF. CDR3 in DNA: TGTGCCAGCAGCTTAACCGGGACAGGGGACTACGAGCAGTACTTC.

This rearrangement joins TRBV7-9 to TRBJ1-2; the D is unclear. This CDR3 is built from 15 residues. CDR1 is SEHNR and CDR2 is FQNEAQ in the germline V gene (reference sequence). V was cut by 5 bases and J by 6 bases, with 19 bases left in between. CDR3: CASSPPSRQRNGYTF. DNA for the CDR3: TGTGCCAGCAGCCCCCCGAGCAGACAAAGAAATGGCTACACCTTC.

The CDR3 protein is CASSEWDVGYEQYF. The CDR3 DNA is TGTGCCAGCAGTGAATGGGATGTGGGCTACGAGCAGTACTTC. The chain has TRBV6-1 and TRBJ2-7, with D unresolved. CDR3 length equals 14 residues. The V gene lost 2 bases and the J gene lost 3 bases, with 11 bases spanning the gap. CDR1 and CDR2 from the germline V gene are MNHNS and SASEGT.